What follows are 20 T cell receptor beta chains derived from one specimen sequenced in a study of blood T cell repertoires in COVID-19. Profiled with immunoSEQ multiplex PCR; TCRdb holds only in-frame clones, not every one. The data show 200,000 to 250,000 clones, 70% to 90% seen once. The sequenced sample was peripheral blood. These receptors were taken from a man aged 45-65 years with acute or convalescent COVID-19.

The sample holds a few counts of this clone. The chain combines TRBV6-5 with TRBJ1-2; D gene unclear. The V and J ends lost 6 bases and 5 bases respectively, with 13 bases between them. The CDR3 has 13 amino acids. CDR1 MNHEY and CDR2 SVGAGI come from the germline V gene. CDR3 DNA: TGTGCCAGCAGAAACCCAGGAAAGTATGGCTACACCTTC. Its protein is CASRNPGKYGYTF.

The chain employs TRBV6-1 and TRBJ2-7; 9 bases are a match to TRBD1. CDR1 MNHNS and CDR2 SASEGT come from the germline V gene. V trimming: 4 bases; J trimming: 0 bases; junction bases outside the gene matches: 7. This CDR3 has 16 amino acids. The CDR3, as DNA: TGTGCCAGCAGTGCCGGGACAGGGTTCAGCTCCTACGAGCAGTACTTC. Translating gives CASSAGTGFSSYEQYF.

The genes are TRBV5-1 and TRBJ2-5, with 12 bases that match TRBD1. The CDR3 extends over 17 amino acids. The germline V gene encodes CDR1 SGHRS and CDR2 YFSETQ. The junction had 10 bases not matched to a gene; V was cut back by 2 bases and J by 5 bases. In DNA, the CDR3 is TGCGCCAGCAGCTTCCGGGACAGGGGGCCCCGCCGGGAGACCCAGTACTTC. Translating gives CASSFRDRGPRRETQYF. The full variable domain, completed using reference TRBV5-1 and TRBJ2-5, is KAGVTQTPRYLIKTRGQQVTLSCSPISGHRSVSWYQQTPGQGLQFLFEYFSETQRNKGNFPGRFSGRQFSNSRSEMNVSTLELGDSALYLCASSFRDRGPRRETQYFGPGTRLLVL.

The chain joins TRBV7-9 to TRBJ1-5; possible D gene TRBD1, 6 bases. Trimming cost V 3 bases and J 3 bases, with 12 bases left between them. Germline values: CDR1 SEHNR, CDR2 FQNEAQ (reference sequence). The length of the CDR3 is 15 residues. The CDR3 spells CASSLAGAPNQPQHF. The DNA of the CDR3 is TGTGCCAGCAGCTTGGCGGGGGCCCCCAATCAGCCCCAGCATTTT.

The chain combines TRBV10-2 with TRBJ1-2, with 9 bases fitting TRBD1. Germline V gene data show CDR1 as WSHSY and CDR2 as SAAADI. The CDR3 has 17 residues. V was clipped by 4 bases and J by 5 bases; unmatched bases: 14. CDR3 DNA sequence: TGCGCCAGCAGTGGAGTACCGGGACAGGGAGGAAGTTATGGCTACACCTTC. Translating it yields CASSGVPGQGGSYGYTF.

The rearrangement links TRBV29-1 to TRBJ1-1, with D maybe TRBD1 (5 bases). The germline V gene has CDR1 SQVTM and CDR2 ANQGSEA. V lost 3 bases and J 7 bases, leaving 12 bases between the germline ends. The CDR3 runs to 12 residues. The CDR3 here is CSVDTGRDEAFF. DNA for the CDR3: TGCAGCGTTGACACAGGCAGGGATGAAGCTTTCTTT.

This sequence joins TRBV11-2 and TRBJ2-3, with 7 bases fitting TRBD2. Germline V gives CDR1 SGHAT, CDR2 FQNNGV. The CDR3 loop spans 15 amino acids. V dropped 3 bases and J dropped 0; count of bases not matched to a gene: 3. The CDR3 reads CASSFSSGSTDTQYF. The CDR3 DNA follows: TGTGCCAGCAGCTTCTCTAGCGGAAGCACAGATACGCAGTATTTT.

V and J are TRBV6-5 and TRBJ1-6; D ambiguous. The CDR3 is 14 residues long. V lost 6 bases to trimming and J lost 6 bases, with 12 bases between them. Per germline, CDR1 MNHEY and CDR2 SVGAGI. The CDR3 coding sequence is TGTGCCAGCAGATCTGAACACCTTAATTCACCCCTCCACTTT. This translates into CASRSEHLNSPLHF.

The rearrangement joins TRBV5-4 to TRBJ2-1; D perhaps matches TRBD1 (5 bases). This CDR3 contains 15 residues. Trimming removed 0 bases at V and 1 base at J, with 8 bases between. The germline V gene encodes CDR1 SGHNT and CDR2 YYREEE (reference sequence). The CDR3 DNA sequence: TGTGCCAGCAGCTTGGGACAGCCATCCTACAATGAGCAGTTCTTC. Translation: CASSLGQPSYNEQFF. Combining the CDR3 with reference TRBV5-4 and TRBJ2-1 gives the whole variable domain ETGVTQSPTHLIKTRGQQVTLRCSSQSGHNTVSWYQQALGQGPQFIFQYYREEENGRGNFPPRFSGLQFPNYSSELNVNALELDDSALYLCASSLGQPSYNEQFFGPGTRLTVL.

This chain links TRBV5-4 with TRBJ1-6, with D possibly being TRBD1 (5 bases). Germline V gene sequence: CDR1 SGHNT, CDR2 YYREEE (reference sequence). Trimming cost V 1 base and J 3 bases, with 8 bases left between them. The CDR3 has 15 residues. The CDR3 loop reads CASSLYGGYNSPLHF. CDR3 bases: TGTGCCAGCAGCTTGTACGGGGGCTATAATTCACCCCTCCACTTT.

The chain couples TRBV4-1 to TRBJ2-5; 10 positions agree with TRBD2. CDR1 and CDR2 (germline): MGHRA, YSYEKL. The junction had 9 bases not matched to a gene; V was cut back by 3 bases and J by 2 bases. The CDR3 is 17 amino acids. As DNA, the CDR3 is TGCGCCAGCAGCCATGGTCGGGTAGCGGGGGGTCAAGAGACCCAGTACTTC. Translating it yields CASSHGRVAGGQETQYF.

This chain links TRBV6-1 with TRBJ2-7; 7 nucleotides match TRBD1. The trim removed 1 base at V and 5 bases at J, leaving 17 bases unmatched. Germline CDR1 MNHNS, CDR2 SASEGT. The CDR3 totals 18 residues. The chain's CDR3 is CASSEGDSTASFPHEQYF. In DNA, the CDR3 is TGTGCCAGCAGTGAAGGGGACAGTACAGCCTCTTTTCCCCACGAGCAGTACTTC.

The chain has TRBV2 and TRBJ2-1; 10 nucleotides line up with TRBD2. Germline assignment: CDR1 SNHLY and CDR2 FYNNEI. J gave up 8 bases and V 4 bases, and 5 bases lay outside the gene matches. This CDR3 region has 14 residues. The CDR3 DNA follows: TGTGCCAGCAGTGGAGCGGGGGGGCCCTATGAGCAGTTCTTC. This codes for CASSGAGGPYEQFF.

The J gene is TRBJ1-2, the V gene TRBV5-1, with D perhaps matching TRBD1 (5 bases). CDR3 length: 14 residues. Trimming removed 1 base from V and 8 bases from J, with 15 bases in between. Germline V gene data show CDR1 as SGHRS and CDR2 as YFSETQ. CDR3 in amino acids: CASSLQFGGEGYTF. The CDR3 DNA sequence: TGCGCCAGCAGCTTGCAGTTTGGAGGGGAAGGCTACACCTTC.

This clone was seen once. This sequence joins TRBV27 and TRBJ2-5; D perhaps matches TRBD2 (6 bases). Trimming took off 8 bases at V and 0 bases at J, with 10 bases between the two ends. Germline V gene sequence: CDR1 MNHEY, CDR2 SMNVEV (reference sequence). CDR3 length: 13 residues. The CDR3 is CASSSAYQETQYF. The DNA for the CDR3 is TGTGCCAGCTCTAGCGCTTACCAAGAGACCCAGTACTTC.

The chain employs TRBV16 and TRBJ1-1; D unresolved. CDR1 KGHSY and CDR2 FQNENV come from the germline V gene. The CDR3 spans 13 residues. Trimming stripped 8 bases from V and 0 bases from J, with 10 bases between. The CDR3 sequence: CASRRQLNTEAFF. The DNA for the CDR3 is TGTGCCAGCCGGAGGCAGTTGAACACTGAAGCTTTCTTT.

CDR3 sequence: CASSRDRWSTEAFF. CDR3 DNA sequence: TGTGCCAGCTCTCGGGACAGGTGGAGTACTGAAGCTTTCTTT. The V call is TRBV18, the J call TRBJ1-1; 8 nucleotides line up with TRBD1. Losses at the gene ends were 6 bases for V and 5 bases for J; bases not matched to a gene: 8. The CDR3 covers 14 residues. In germline, CDR1 is KGHSH, CDR2 LQKENI.

The chain couples TRBV5-1 to TRBJ1-1; D is unresolved. From germline, CDR1 is SGHRS and CDR2 YFSETQ. Deletions cut 1 base from V and 3 bases from J, with 13 bases between. The CDR3 is made up of 15 amino acids. This CDR3 is CASSLRRLLDTEAFF. DNA for the CDR3: TGCGCCAGCAGCTTGCGGAGGTTGCTAGACACTGAAGCTTTCTTT.

The chain employs TRBV3-1 (or the pseudogene TRBV3-2) and TRBJ2-7; 10 positions agree with TRBD1. The germline CDR1 and CDR2 sequences are LGHDT and YNNKEL (reference sequence). This CDR3 has 17 amino acids. Trimming took 1 base from V and 1 from J; bases not matched to a gene: 7. DNA for the CDR3: TGTGCCAGCAGCCAAGGGGACAGGGGTTTAAGATCCTACGAGCAGTACTTC. It yields the protein CASSQGDRGLRSYEQYF.

For this clone: This specimen includes other DNA sequences encoding the same CDR3. The chain combines TRBV7-9 with TRBJ1-2; 8 bases line up with TRBD1. The CDR3 covers 15 residues. Germline assignment: CDR1 SEHNR and CDR2 FQNEAQ (reference sequence). The junction had 7 bases not matched to a gene; V was cut back by 5 bases and J by 2 bases. DNA of the CDR3: TGTGCCAGCAGCCCTCGGACAGGGCCCAACTATGGCTACACCTTC. This sequence encodes CASSPRTGPNYGYTF.